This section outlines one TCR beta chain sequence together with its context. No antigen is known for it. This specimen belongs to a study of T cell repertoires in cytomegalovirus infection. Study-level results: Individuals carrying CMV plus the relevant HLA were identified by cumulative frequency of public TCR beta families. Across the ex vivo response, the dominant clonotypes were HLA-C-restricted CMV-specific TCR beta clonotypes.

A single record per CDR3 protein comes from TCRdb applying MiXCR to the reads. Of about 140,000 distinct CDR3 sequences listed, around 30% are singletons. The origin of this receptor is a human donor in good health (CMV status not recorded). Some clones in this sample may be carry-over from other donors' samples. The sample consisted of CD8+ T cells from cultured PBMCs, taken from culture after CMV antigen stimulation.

The CDR3 here is CASSDSGGLIEQYF. CDR3 DNA sequence: TGTGCCAGCAGCGATAGCGGGGGCCTGATCGAGCAGTACTTC. The rearrangement joins TRBV2 to TRBJ2-7; 9 bases map to TRBD2. V gave up 6 bases and J gave up 6 bases; unmatched junction bases: 9. The germline V gene encodes CDR1 SNHLY and CDR2 FYNNEI. The CDR3 covers 14 residues.